Listed here is a single TCR beta chain. How the authors handled the data: Reference gene primer amplification yielded estimated nucleated cell counts. The repertoire was sequenced with immunoSEQ multiplex PCR; TCRdb's copy has only in-frame clones and lacks some. D and trimming come from the DNA, and the V and J calls and clone size come from that table. Of 35,000 to 40,000 clones listed, roughly nine tenths are singletons. This record comes from a study of blood T cell repertoires in COVID-19. Study context: Italy, Spain and the United States were the sources of the convalescent and acute COVID-19 samples. The analysed material was cDNA or gDNA that came from T cells, B-cell-depleted T cells, or PBMCs.

The germline gives CDR1 MDHEN, CDR2 SYDVKM. Trimming removed 5 bases from V and 3 bases from J, with 19 bases in between. The CDR3 spans 16 residues. Sequencing input: peripheral blood. This sequence joins TRBV28 and TRBJ1-1; D is perhaps TRBD1 (5 bases). The source of this sequence is a man between 60 and 75 years old with COVID-19, enrolled during active disease. CDR3 nucleotide sequence: TGTGCCAGCAGTACTCAGGGAGTTGGGAGGGACACTGAAGCTTTCTTT. It translates to CASSTQGVGRDTEAFF. Based on the CDR3 plus reference TRBV28 and TRBJ1-1, the full variable domain is DVKVTQSSRYLVKRTGEKVFLECVQDMDHENMFWYRQDPGLGLRLIYFSYDVKMKEKGDIPEGYSVSREKKERFSLILESASTNQTSMYLCASSTQGVGRDTEAFFGQGTRLTVV.